The 19 T cell receptor beta chains below were found in one sample sequenced in a study of CD8+CD57+ T cells in acquired aplastic anemia. The template for TCR beta VDJ and CDR3 sequence profiling was genomic DNA. TCRdb reanalysed the reads using MiXCR and keeps one entry per CDR3 protein. The sample contains some 410,000 distinct CDR3 sequences, just under 70% of which appear only once. Material: sorted CD4+, CD8+, or CD8+CD57+ T cells (not recorded which) from PBMCs. These receptors came from a human donor in good health, serving as a control.

The V and J genes are TRBV2 and TRBJ1-4; D unresolved. From germline, CDR1 is SNHLY and CDR2 FYNNEI. V was trimmed by 4 bases and J by 0 bases, leaving 9 bases between them. This CDR3 contains 15 residues. The CDR3 loop is CASSGSVATNEKLFF. CDR3 in DNA: TGTGCCAGCAGTGGTTCAGTTGCAACTAATGAAAAACTGTTTTTT. Filled out from reference TRBV2 and TRBJ1-4, the complete variable domain reads EPEVTQTPSHQVTQMGQEVILRCVPISNHLYFYWYRQILGQKVEFLVSFYNNEISEKSEIFDDQFSVERPDGSNFTLKIRSTKLEDSAMYFCASSGSVATNEKLFFGSGTQLSVL.

The rearrangement links TRBV24-1 to TRBJ1-2; 9 bases map to TRBD1. The CDR3 has 14 amino acids. The junction had 3 bases not matched to a gene; V was cut back by 4 bases and J by 4 bases. Germline assignment: CDR1 KGHDR and CDR2 SFDVKD. CDR3 DNA: TGTGCCACCAGTGACAGGGACAGGGCCTATGGCTACACCTTC. Translating gives CATSDRDRAYGYTF.

The J gene is TRBJ2-7, the V gene TRBV7-2; TRBD1 matches 11 bases. The length of the CDR3 is 14 residues. V was clipped by 5 bases and J by 6 bases; unmatched bases: 6. The germline V gene has CDR1 SGHTA and CDR2 FQGNSA. CDR3 in DNA: TGTGCCAGCAGCGGGGAGGGACAGGGGGGCGAGCAGTACTTC. It yields the protein CASSGEGQGGEQYF.

This clonotype was counted ten times or more. DNA of the CDR3: TGCGCCAGCAGCCAAGCCTTCACAGCAGCGGGGTCCTCCTACGAGCAGTACTTC. Translated, it gives CASSQAFTAAGSSYEQYF. The chain links TRBV4-1 to TRBJ2-7, with 7 bases lining up with TRBD2. CDR3 size: 18 residues. Germline lookup yields CDR1 MGHRA and CDR2 YSYEKL. Trimming removed 1 base from V and 0 bases from J; junction bases left unmatched: 12.

This clonotype was observed a handful of times. This sequence joins TRBV29-1 and TRBJ2-3; tentatively, D is TRBD1 (5 bases). The CDR3 extends over 14 amino acids. Deletions cut 3 bases from V and 2 bases from J, with 12 bases between. Germline CDR1 reads SQVTM; CDR2 reads ANQGSEA. The CDR3 region is CSVDRAGFTDTQYF. The CDR3 DNA follows: TGCAGCGTTGATAGGGCAGGGTTCACAGATACGCAGTATTTT.

In the case of this clonotype: One end of the junction is discordant with germline, which a read error may explain. CDR3 residues: CAGSRAGQGDGPLF. In DNA, the CDR3 is TGTGCCGGCAGCCGCGCGGGACAGGGGGATGGCCCCCTCTTC. The chain carries TRBV7-9 and TRBJ1-2; 11 bases match TRBD1. In germline, CDR1 is SEHNR, CDR2 FQNEAQ (reference sequence). This CDR3 spans 14 amino acids. The full variable domain, its missing parts supplied by reference TRBV7-9 and TRBJ1-2, is DTGVSQNPRHKITKRGQNVTFRCDPISEHNRLYWYRQTLGQGPEFLTYFQNEAQLEKSRLLSDRFSAERPKGSFSTLEIQRTEQGDSAMYLCAGSRAGQGDGPLFGSGTRLTVV.

On this clonotype itself: Because the CDR3 is missing its conserved closing phenylalanine or tryptophan, this is likely a read error. No DNA is shown, since the ends of the CDR3 on it are uncertain; the CDR3 is the one TCRdb lists. V and J are TRBV7-9 and TRBJ1-1; the table names TRBD1, a call not compared with the DNA. Both ends counted, the CDR3 spans 13 residues. Germline CDR1 reads SEHNR; CDR2 reads FQNEAQ (reference sequence). CDR3 amino acids: CASSSRVTVGSPL.

There are a few counts of this clonotype. The chain uses TRBV20-1 and TRBJ2-5; 8 nucleotides align to TRBD2. CDR3 length: 14 amino acids. V lost 6 bases and J lost 0; bases outside the gene matches: 6. The germline CDR1 and CDR2 sequences are DFQATT and SNEGSKA (reference sequence). CDR3 region: CSAHISGDQETQYF. Written as DNA, the CDR3 is TGCAGTGCCCATATTAGCGGGGACCAAGAGACCCAGTACTTC.

The rearrangement uses TRBV7-2 and TRBJ1-2, with D hard to call. CDR1 SGHTA and CDR2 FQGNSA come from the germline V gene. This CDR3 is 16 amino acids long. Trimming removed 5 bases from V and 11 bases from J, with 27 bases in between. The CDR3 sequence is CASSGPRWRREYCYTF. CDR3 nucleotide sequence: TGTGCCAGCAGCGGACCTCGATGGCGGCGCGAGTATTGTTACACCTTC.

Comment on this clonotype: This may come from a read error, since a much larger clone is one base off. This chain connects TRBV20-1 to TRBJ2-1, with 16 bases fitting TRBD2. CDR3 length equals 19 residues. V gave up 5 bases and J gave up 5 bases; unmatched junction bases: 15. The germline V gene encodes CDR1 DFQATT and CDR2 SNEGSKA (reference sequence). The CDR3 region has the DNA TGCAGTGCTTTAGACGGGACTAGCGGGGGGGTTATAATCCACAATGAGCAGTTCTTC. Residues: CSALDGTSGGVIIHNEQFF.

The chain employs TRBV7-9 and TRBJ2-5; 10 positions match TRBD1. V lost 4 bases to trimming and J lost 3 bases; unmatched junction nucleotides: 8. The CDR3 has 16 residues. Germline assignment: CDR1 SEHNR and CDR2 FQNEAQ (reference sequence). CDR3 residues: CASSSTGGGGKETQYF. CDR3 coding DNA: TGTGCCAGCAGCTCGACAGGGGGCGGCGGGAAAGAGACCCAGTACTTC. The variable domain in full, with the rest retrieved from reference TRBV7-9 and TRBJ2-5, is DTGVSQNPRHKITKRGQNVTFRCDPISEHNRLYWYRQTLGQGPEFLTYFQNEAQLEKSRLLSDRFSAERPKGSFSTLEIQRTEQGDSAMYLCASSSTGGGGKETQYFGPGTRLLVL.

The rearrangement links TRBV7-9 to TRBJ1-5, with TRBD1 matching over 7 bases. The germline V gene encodes CDR1 SEHNR and CDR2 FQNEAQ (reference sequence). Trimming removed 5 bases from V and 0 bases from J; junction bases left unmatched: 13. CDR3 size: 18 residues. CDR3 loop: CASSVSGMTGFSNQPQHF. The DNA for the CDR3 is TGTGCCAGCAGCGTCTCGGGAATGACAGGGTTTAGCAATCAGCCCCAGCATTTT.

Ten or more counts support this clonotype. CDR3 protein: CASSDNSPNEKLFF. The CDR3 nucleotides read TGTGCCAGCAGTGATAACAGCCCTAATGAAAAACTGTTTTTT. The V call is TRBV2, the J call TRBJ1-4; D unclear. This CDR3 spans 14 amino acids. V shed 3 bases and J shed 3 bases, with 8 bases lying between them. CDR1 is SNHLY, CDR2 FYNNEI, per germline.

V usage is TRBV7-9 and J usage is TRBJ1-1; D unresolved. Between the trimmed V and J ends, which lost 2 bases and 11 bases, there was a span of 24 bases. The germline CDR1 and CDR2 sequences are SEHNR and FQNEAQ (reference sequence). The CDR3 extends over 16 amino acids. The CDR3 DNA sequence: TGTGCCAGCAGCTTATTCCAAGAGACCCAGTGCTTCGGGGCTTTCTTT. This translates into CASSLFQETQCFGAFF.

This clonotype has a handful of counts. The chain has TRBV2 and TRBJ2-3; 7 bases map to TRBD1. Per germline, CDR1 SNHLY and CDR2 FYNNEI. J was trimmed by 0 bases and V by 5 bases; bases with no gene match: 8. The CDR3 contains 16 residues. CDR3 residues: CASSRTGPGSTDTQYF. CDR3 sequence (DNA): TGTGCCAGCAGTCGGACAGGCCCTGGGAGCACAGATACGCAGTATTTT.

The chain links TRBV10-3 to TRBJ2-1, with 12 bases aligning to TRBD2. V lost 0 bases and J lost 12; bases outside the gene matches: 12. The V gene's germline CDR1 is ENHRY and CDR2 SYGVKD. The CDR3 is made up of 17 amino acids. CDR3 coding DNA: TGTGCCATCAGTGAGTCTAGGGGACTAGCGGGCACAGATACGCAGTTCTTC. Translated: CAISESRGLAGTDTQFF.

V gene TRBV6-5 combines with J gene TRBJ1-2; the D is unclear. The germline V gene encodes CDR1 MNHEY and CDR2 SVGAGI. This CDR3 contains 14 residues. V was pared by 6 bases and J by 4 bases, with 15 bases between. In DNA, the CDR3 is TGTGCCAGCAGAACCCGGGCGGCGGGCTATGGCTACACCTTC. Translating gives CASRTRAAGYGYTF.

This clonotype occurred many times. The chain uses TRBV5-4 and TRBJ2-3; D unresolved. There are 12 residues in the CDR3. CDR1 SGHNT and CDR2 YYREEE come from the germline V gene (reference sequence). V was trimmed by 3 bases and J by 6 bases, leaving 8 bases between them. The CDR3 DNA is TGTGCCAGCAGCTCCAACACGGATACGCAGTATTTT. Translating gives CASSSNTDTQYF.

Turning to this clonotype: The junction shows a germline mismatch at one end, possibly a read error. J is TRBJ1-6 and V is TRBV7-9; 9 bases map to TRBD1. The CDR3 spans 15 residues. Looked up from germline, CDR1 is SEHNR and CDR2 is FQNEAQ (reference sequence). The CDR3 DNA is TGTGCCAGCAGCCCGGGACAGGGAGGCAATTCACCCCCCCACTTT. It translates to CASSPGQGGNSPPHF.